This entry concerns a single T cell receptor (beta chain). Germline V gene data show CDR1 as SGHDN and CDR2 as FVKESK. CDR3 length: 15 amino acids. V shed 2 bases and J 5 bases; nucleotides not matched to a gene: 3. These data are taken from a study of cytomegalovirus exposure and HLA in healthy donors. PCR employed 60 Vbeta and 13 Jbeta primers. Using immunoSEQ multiplex PCR, the repertoire was profiled, and TCRdb retains in-frame clones only, with some absent. The table shows about 100,000 clones, with roughly three quarters occurring only once. This chain uses TRBV14 with TRBJ2-5; 12 positions agree with TRBD1. Source material: PBMCs. The sequence derives from a woman aged 45-60 years in good health and CMV-seropositive. As DNA, the CDR3 is TGTGCCAGCAGCCAATGGGGGACAGGGGGCGAGACCCAGTACTTC. As protein: CASSQWGTGGETQYF. The full variable domain, rest sourced from reference TRBV14 and TRBJ2-5, is EAGVTQFPSHSVIEKGQTVTLRCDPISGHDNLYWYRRVMGKEIKFLLHFVKESKQDESGMPNNRFLAERTGGTYSTLKVQPAELEDSGVYFCASSQWGTGGETQYFGPGTRLLVL.